The 20 T cell receptor beta chains reported below all come from one sample, sequenced in a study of blood T cell repertoires in COVID-19. The assay was immunoSEQ multiplex PCR, and TCRdb's table has in-frame clones only and misses some. Counted here are over 200,000 clones, around 89% occurring once; the ten biggest clones make up approximately 2.4%. The material sequenced was peripheral blood. The receptors originated from a man aged 25 to 40 with COVID-19, enrolled during active disease.

V is TRBV28 and J is TRBJ2-7, with TRBD1 matching 8 bases. J lost 1 base, V lost 10 bases, and 6 bases had no gene match. The CDR3 length is 13 residues. The V gene's germline CDR1 is MDHEN and CDR2 SYDVKM. The CDR3 is CATTGGSSYEQYF. As DNA, the CDR3 is TGTGCCACCACAGGGGGATCATCCTACGAGCAGTACTTC. The full variable domain, rest sourced from reference TRBV28 and TRBJ2-7, is DVKVTQSSRYLVKRTGEKVFLECVQDMDHENMFWYRQDPGLGLRLIYFSYDVKMKEKGDIPEGYSVSREKKERFSLILESASTNQTSMYLCATTGGSSYEQYFGPGTRLTVT.

The chain carries TRBV6-5 and TRBJ1-6, with D hard to call. CDR1 is MNHEY, CDR2 SVGAGI, per germline. V lost 6 bases and J 6 bases, leaving 12 bases between the germline ends. The CDR3 is 14 residues long. The CDR3 sequence: CASSGVFPNSPLHF. The CDR3 nucleotides read TGTGCCAGCAGCGGTGTCTTTCCTAATTCACCCCTCCACTTT.

The J gene is TRBJ1-6, the V gene TRBV6-2 or TRBV6-3; D uncertain. V shed 2 bases and J shed 3 bases, with 11 bases lying between them. The CDR3 sequence is 16 residues long. CDR1 and CDR2 (germline): MNHEY, SVGEGT. CDR3 sequence (DNA): TGTGCCAGCAGTTACAAGGAGGTGAGCTATAATTCACCCCTCCACTTT. Translated, it gives CASSYKEVSYNSPLHF.

The chain has TRBV19 and TRBJ1-2, with a tentative D call TRBD1 (6 bases). Germline V lookup: CDR1 LNHDA, CDR2 SQIVND (reference sequence). The V and J ends lost 4 bases and 1 base respectively, with 7 bases between them. This CDR3 region has 13 residues. The CDR3 reads CASSRQVNYGYTF. CDR3 DNA sequence: TGTGCCAGTAGTAGACAGGTTAACTATGGCTACACCTTC.

In its sample, this clone was seen once. The V call is TRBV20-1, the J call TRBJ2-1; no clear D gene. Looked up from germline, CDR1 is DFQATT and CDR2 is SNEGSKA (reference sequence). Trimming removed 6 bases at V and 6 bases at J, with 6 bases between. This CDR3 spans 10 amino acids. CDR3 residues: CSALSNEQFF. CDR3 in DNA: TGCAGTGCCCTCTCCAATGAGCAGTTCTTC.

The V call is TRBV19, the J call TRBJ2-7, with 9 bases aligning to TRBD1. The V and J ends lost 6 bases and 4 bases, in that order; junction bases with no gene match: 7. CDR3 length equals 14 residues. Germline V lookup: CDR1 LNHDA, CDR2 SQIVND (reference sequence). DNA of the CDR3: TGTGCCAGTAGCCCGACAGGGGGTAGGTACGAGCAGTACTTC. Amino acids: CASSPTGGRYEQYF.

This clone was detected ten times or more. The CDR3 protein is CASSYVRNEQFF. Written as DNA, the CDR3 is TGTGCCAGCAGTTATGTCCGGAATGAGCAGTTCTTC. The rearrangement joins TRBV28 to TRBJ2-1; D not certain. The V and J ends lost 4 bases and 7 bases respectively, with 8 bases between them. CDR1 is MDHEN and CDR2 is SYDVKM in the germline V gene. The length of the CDR3 is 12 residues.

The chain has TRBV9 and TRBJ1-4; TRBD1 is a possible D gene (5 bases). The CDR3 spans 14 residues. The germline gives CDR1 SGDLS, CDR2 YYNGEE. V lost 0 bases, J lost 5 bases, and 8 bases lay in between. CDR3 in amino acids: CASSVGQQNEKLFF. The CDR3 region has the DNA TGTGCCAGCAGCGTAGGACAGCAAAATGAAAAACTGTTTTTT. Based on the CDR3 plus reference TRBV9 and TRBJ1-4, the full variable domain is DSGVTQTPKHLITATGQRVTLRCSPRSGDLSVYWYQQSLDQGLQFLIQYYNGEERAKGNILERFSAQQFPDLHSELNLSSLELGDSALYFCASSVGQQNEKLFFGSGTQLSVL.

The V gene is TRBV27, the J gene TRBJ1-2; tentatively, D is TRBD1 (5 bases). With 5 bases removed from V and 4 bases from J, the gap between germline ends came to 20 bases. The V gene's germline CDR1 is MNHEY and CDR2 SMNVEV (reference sequence). This CDR3 is 16 amino acids long. DNA for the CDR3: TGTGCCAGCAGTCCCGGGTATGGGGCGCCGAGCTATGGCTACACCTTC. Amino acid sequence: CASSPGYGAPSYGYTF.

This sequence joins TRBV5-1 and TRBJ2-7, with TRBD2 identical over 7 bases. The CDR3 spans 13 residues. V trimming: 1 base; J trimming: 3 bases; junction bases outside the gene matches: 1. CDR1 and CDR2 (germline): SGHRS, YFSETQ. In DNA form, the CDR3 reads TGCGCCAGCAGCTTGCCTAGCGGCTACGAGCAGTACTTC. It translates to CASSLPSGYEQYF. Full variable domain (rest looked up from reference TRBV5-1 and TRBJ2-7): KAGVTQTPRYLIKTRGQQVTLSCSPISGHRSVSWYQQTPGQGLQFLFEYFSETQRNKGNFPGRFSGRQFSNSRSEMNVSTLELGDSALYLCASSLPSGYEQYFGPGTRLTVT.

This sequence joins TRBV12-1 and TRBJ2-2; the table names TRBD2, a call not compared with the DNA. TRBV12-1 is assigned pseudogene status. This CDR3 contains 20 residues. CDR3 residues: CASSSQEASGGGANTGELFF. CDR3 in DNA: TGTGCCAGCAGCTCCCAGGAGGCTAGCGGGGGGGGAGCGAACACCGGGGAGCTGTTTTTT.

This clone has a single count. The chain links TRBV19 to TRBJ1-2; 8 nucleotides align to TRBD1. The CDR3 consists of 14 residues. Germline V lookup: CDR1 LNHDA, CDR2 SQIVND (reference sequence). V shed 5 bases and J 4 bases; nucleotides not matched to a gene: 6. The CDR3 region has the DNA TGTGCCAGTAGTTCGGACAGGGTGGTCTATGGCTACACCTTC. Translation: CASSSDRVVYGYTF.

V gene TRBV5-1 combines with J gene TRBJ1-1; D might be TRBD1 (5 bases). The CDR3 totals 15 residues. The germline gives CDR1 SGHRS, CDR2 YFSETQ. Trimming left V 4 bases short and J 3 bases short, with 16 bases between. The CDR3 nucleotides read TGCGCCAGCAGCCCCCGGGGGGGATCGGACACTGAAGCTTTCTTT. Translating it yields CASSPRGGSDTEAFF.

As for this clone: Other nucleotide sequences from this sample produce the same CDR3. CDR3 in DNA: TGCGCCAGCAGCAGAAGGACAGGGACCACTGAAGCTTTCTTT. Its protein is CASSRRTGTTEAFF. The chain combines TRBV5-1 with TRBJ1-1; TRBD1 aligns across 8 bases. This CDR3 region has 14 residues. The germline V gene encodes CDR1 SGHRS and CDR2 YFSETQ. V gave up 4 bases and J gave up 4 bases; unmatched junction bases: 6.

J is TRBJ1-2 and V is TRBV4-3, with D maybe TRBD1 (6 bases). Germline lookup yields CDR1 LGHNA and CDR2 YSLEER. V was trimmed by 0 bases and J by 0 bases, leaving 14 bases between them. The CDR3 runs to 17 residues. The CDR3: CASSQEYRANTNYGYTF. The CDR3 DNA reads TGCGCCAGCAGCCAAGAGTACAGGGCGAATACTAACTATGGCTACACCTTC.

The CDR3 protein is CASSPLGTGMWQYF. The CDR3 DNA reads TGTGCCAGCAGCCCTCTCGGGACAGGGATGTGGCAGTACTTC. This chain uses TRBV2 with TRBJ2-7; 9 nucleotides line up with TRBD1. Unmatched junction bases numbered 12, after V lost 6 bases and J lost 9 bases. The CDR3 length is 14 residues. The germline CDR1 and CDR2 sequences are SNHLY and FYNNEI.

This chain links TRBV7-2 with TRBJ1-1, with 9 bases aligning to TRBD1. The germline gives CDR1 SGHTA, CDR2 FQGNSA. V lost 5 bases, J lost 3 bases, and 4 bases stayed unmatched. This CDR3 is 14 amino acids long. Written as DNA, the CDR3 is TGTGCCAGCAGCCCGGACAGGGGATACACTGAAGCTTTCTTT. It is translated as CASSPDRGYTEAFF.

The rearrangement joins TRBV15 to TRBJ2-2; D gene unclear. The CDR3 contains 14 residues. Trimming took off 1 base at V and 1 base at J, with 4 bases between the two ends. In germline, CDR1 is LNHNV, CDR2 YYDKDF (reference sequence). The CDR3 DNA follows: TGTGCCACCAGCAGAGTCGGGAACACCGGGGAGCTGTTTTTT. It codes for CATSRVGNTGELFF.

The CDR3 DNA sequence: TGTGCCAGCAGCCACCACCGGCAGCCCCAGCATTTT. This codes for CASSHHRQPQHF. The chain carries TRBV6-2 or TRBV6-3 and TRBJ1-5, with D uncertain. The germline CDR1 and CDR2 sequences are MNHEY and SVGEGT. This CDR3 is 12 amino acids long. Trimming shortened V by 6 bases and J by 7 bases, and 10 bases separated the two germline ends.

This chain links TRBV6-5 with TRBJ2-3, with a tentative D call TRBD2 (7 bases). The germline V and J ends were trimmed by 8 bases and 0 bases, with 15 bases remaining between them. In germline, CDR1 is MNHEY, CDR2 SVGAGI. The CDR3 runs 15 residues. The CDR3: CASQRGGLSTDTQYF. Written as DNA, the CDR3 is TGTGCCAGCCAGAGGGGGGGGCTGAGCACAGATACGCAGTATTTT.